A single sample is the source of the 30 T cell receptor beta chains below, sequenced in a study of monozygotic twins with inflammatory bowel disease. TCRdb reprocessed the 5' RACE reads, with one entry per CDR3 protein and no DNA. The sample table sets out around 410,000 distinct CDR3 sequences. Specimen: blood. The source of these receptors is a human donor with ulcerative colitis or Crohn's disease, or a healthy co-twin of an affected twin (not recorded which).

CDR3: CASSLGYGGVDEQFF. This chain joins TRBV5-1 and TRBJ2-1; lacking DNA, the TRBD1 call made by TCRdb goes unchecked. Germline CDR1 is SGHRS and CDR2 is YFSETQ. CDR3 length: 15 amino acids.

This chain links TRBV28 with TRBJ2-5. Germline loops: CDR1 MDHEN, CDR2 SYDVKM. This CDR3 has 16 residues. The CDR3: CASSLEQFMVWETQYF.

This chain links TRBV20-1 with TRBJ2-7; without DNA, the TCRdb call of TRBD2 cannot be checked. The CDR3 covers 14 residues. CDR1 is DFQATT and CDR2 is SNEGSKA in the germline V gene (reference sequence). The CDR3 reads CSAWLAGGPYEQYF.

V is TRBV12-3 or TRBV12-4 and J is TRBJ2-2; the TCRdb call, TRBD1, lacks DNA for checking. This CDR3 is built from 14 residues. The CDR3: CASGRTENTGELFF.

The CDR3 protein is CASSGLGEQYF. The chain uses TRBV5-6 and TRBJ2-7. The germline CDR1 and CDR2 sequences are SGHDT and YYEEEE. The CDR3 extends over 11 amino acids.

V gene TRBV5-1 combines with J gene TRBJ2-5; without DNA, the TCRdb call of TRBD2 cannot be checked. CDR1 SGHRS and CDR2 YFSETQ come from the germline V gene. The CDR3 extends over 18 amino acids. CDR3 region: CASSRNKGRTLPQETQYF.

This CDR3 is CASSFAGVSETQYF. The V gene is TRBV12-3 or TRBV12-4, the J gene TRBJ2-5. The CDR3 runs to 14 residues.

This rearrangement joins TRBV20-1 to TRBJ2-2; TCRdb indicates TRBD2, and absent DNA this call remains unverified. The germline CDR1 and CDR2 sequences are DFQATT and SNEGSKA (reference sequence). This CDR3 has 16 amino acids. Here the CDR3 reads CSATPLVSTNTGELFF.

This sequence joins TRBV5-1 and TRBJ2-7; TCRdb selects TRBD2, and the lack of DNA leaves this call unchecked. Looked up from germline, CDR1 is SGHRS and CDR2 is YFSETQ. The CDR3 has 15 amino acids. The CDR3 protein is CASSLALSASSEQYF.

The chain joins TRBV20-1 to TRBJ2-7; the D gene TCRdb calls, TRBD2, cannot be checked with no DNA. This CDR3 is built from 13 residues. CDR1 is DFQATT, CDR2 SNEGSKA, per germline (reference sequence). The CDR3 region is CSAPRLAGNEQNF.

J is TRBJ1-5 and V is TRBV20-1; the D call of TRBD1 rests on TCRdb alone, since no DNA is present to check it. The CDR3 consists of 13 residues. Per the germline V gene, CDR1 is DFQATT and CDR2 is SNEGSKA (reference sequence). CDR3 residues: CSASGQSDQPQHF.

The chain uses TRBV7-2 and TRBJ2-3; the D call from TCRdb, TRBD2, cannot be confirmed without DNA. The CDR3 totals 14 residues. Germline loops: CDR1 SGHTA, CDR2 FQGNSA. CDR3 sequence reads: CASSVGGAIDTQYF. Full variable domain (missing parts from reference TRBV7-2 and TRBJ2-3): GAGVSQSPSNKVTEKGKDVELRCDPISGHTALYWYRQSLGQGLEFLIYFQGNSAPDKSGLPSDRFSAERTGGSVSTLTIQRTQQEDSAVYLCASSVGGAIDTQYFGPGTRLTVL.

The V call is TRBV5-1, the J call TRBJ2-3; as DNA is missing, the TRBD1 call by TCRdb cannot be tested. The germline CDR1 and CDR2 sequences are SGHRS and YFSETQ. This CDR3 region has 17 residues. The CDR3 region is CASIRGPGAQLLDTQYF.

The V call is TRBV12-3 or TRBV12-4, the J call TRBJ2-7; TCRdb reports TRBD1, a call that lacks DNA to check it against. This CDR3 contains 14 residues. The chain's CDR3 is CASSLWDRGYEQYF.

The V gene is TRBV4-1, the J gene TRBJ2-5. CDR3 length: 14 residues. Germline loops: CDR1 MGHRA, CDR2 YSYEKL. CDR3: CASSQVSSQETQYF.

This chain uses TRBV28 with TRBJ2-7; as DNA is missing, the TRBD2 call by TCRdb cannot be tested. Germline V lookup: CDR1 MDHEN, CDR2 SYDVKM. The CDR3 totals 13 residues. The CDR3 is CASSPRLAYEQYF.

This chain uses TRBV7-2 with TRBJ1-3. The CDR3 totals 15 residues. From germline, CDR1 is SGHTA and CDR2 FQGNSA. The CDR3 sequence is CASSLESGSGNTIYF.

The chain uses TRBV30 and TRBJ2-4. There are 15 residues in the CDR3. Germline V CDR1 and CDR2: GTSNPN, SVGIG (reference sequence). CDR3 protein: CAWSVSALAKNIQYF.

This sequence joins TRBV20-1 and TRBJ1-4. From germline, CDR1 is DFQATT and CDR2 SNEGSKA (reference sequence). The CDR3 has 13 amino acids. CDR3 protein: CSARARGGEKLFF.

The chain links TRBV2 to TRBJ1-5. The CDR3 has 14 amino acids. Germline assignment: CDR1 SNHLY and CDR2 FYNNEI. CDR3 in amino acids: CASRVDPSNQPQHF.

The rearrangement links TRBV13 to TRBJ2-5; TCRdb's D call of TRBD1 is untestable without DNA. This CDR3 spans 14 amino acids. From germline, CDR1 is PRHDT and CDR2 FYEKMQ (reference sequence). The CDR3 spells CASSEGGIQETQYF.

The rearrangement joins TRBV29-1 to TRBJ2-7; the TCRdb call, TRBD1, lacks DNA for checking. The CDR3 has 15 residues. The V gene's germline CDR1 is SQVTM and CDR2 ANQGSEA. This CDR3 is CSVVDGLGAGYEQYF.

The chain's CDR3 is CASSLWQGPDTQYF. The chain uses TRBV28 and TRBJ2-3. Germline CDR1 reads MDHEN; CDR2 reads SYDVKM. CDR3 length equals 14 residues.

The CDR3 is CASSLRFENGGTDTQYF. The V call is TRBV7-2, the J call TRBJ2-3. Germline lookup yields CDR1 SGHTA and CDR2 FQGNSA. CDR3 length: 17 residues. Full variable domain (rest looked up from reference TRBV7-2 and TRBJ2-3): GAGVSQSPSNKVTEKGKDVELRCDPISGHTALYWYRQSLGQGLEFLIYFQGNSAPDKSGLPSDRFSAERTGGSVSTLTIQRTQQEDSAVYLCASSLRFENGGTDTQYFGPGTRLTVL.

This sequence joins TRBV20-1 and TRBJ1-5; TCRdb's D call, TRBD1, is unchecked because there is no DNA. This CDR3 is 13 amino acids long. From germline, CDR1 is DFQATT and CDR2 SNEGSKA (reference sequence). CDR3 in amino acids: CSARLAGDMPQHF.

The chain has TRBV2 and TRBJ2-2; the TCRdb call, TRBD1, lacks DNA for checking. Germline V CDR1 and CDR2: SNHLY, FYNNEI. The CDR3 covers 14 residues. CDR3 loop: CASKGTELIGELFF. Combining the CDR3 with reference TRBV2 and TRBJ2-2 gives the whole variable domain EPEVTQTPSHQVTQMGQEVILRCVPISNHLYFYWYRQILGQKVEFLVSFYNNEISEKSEIFDDQFSVERPDGSNFTLKIRSTKLEDSAMYFCASKGTELIGELFFGEGSRLTVL.

The rearrangement joins TRBV6-6 to TRBJ2-1; TCRdb picks TRBD2, but there is no DNA to check that call. The CDR3 spans 13 residues. CDR1 is MNHNY, CDR2 SVGAGI, per germline (reference sequence). CDR3 sequence: CASNSGGDNEQFF.

V is TRBV19 and J is TRBJ2-1; the D gene TCRdb calls, TRBD2, cannot be checked with no DNA. This CDR3 contains 13 residues. The germline CDR1 and CDR2 sequences are LNHDA and SQIVND (reference sequence). The CDR3: CASSIERDNEQFF.

This sequence joins TRBV11-2 and TRBJ1-4; TCRdb lists TRBD1, though no DNA is available to test this call. This CDR3 is built from 16 residues. Germline V gene lookup returns CDR1 SGHAT and CDR2 FQNNGV. The CDR3 protein is CASSLEQDRAYEKLFF.

The rearrangement uses TRBV12-3 or TRBV12-4 and TRBJ1-2; TCRdb outputs TRBD1, but without DNA this stays unchecked. The CDR3 covers 14 residues. The CDR3 sequence: CASSPRRLNYGYTF.